This section outlines one T cell receptor beta chain sequence together with its context. Its specific antigen is unknown. Nothing much larger sits one base from this clone, and base qualities are not available. The time point tag for this specimen amounts to: baseline before first vaccination. In light of the paper, this sample's treatment or condition label describes: meningococcal conjugate vaccine given as trial control. Vaccinee samples came from UK trials COV001 and COV002, including a single-blind randomized controlled phase 2/3 trial of AZD1222 (ChAdOx1 nCoV-19) in healthy adults. Trial participant PBMC samples were collected at day 0 and day 28 after the second dose for TCRbeta chain sequencing. These data originate in a study of T cell responses to AZD1222 COVID-19 vaccine (TCRdb year 2021). In the study overall: A total of 233 trial participants underwent TCR sequencing, of whom about 200 received two doses of AZD1222 and around 26 received two doses of the MenACWY control vaccine. Enrollment into the trials was organized by age into subgroups of 18-55, 56-69 and 70-plus years, and those subgroups contained about 150, 27 and 61 TCR-sequenced participants, respectively.

V is cut by 0 bases and J by 4 bases, and the space between the germline ends is 12 bases. In the germline V gene, CDR1 corresponds to SGHDN and CDR2 to FVKESK. The CDR3 runs 16 residues from the cysteine to the phenylalanine. Only the CDR3 portion is preserved as DNA: 48 bases, with reading frame beginning at the first base. The CDR3 regions of human TCRbeta chains were subjected to immunosequencing. From the authors' description of their analysis: Repertoire TCRs were checked for matches against a reference library of SARS-CoV-2-specific TCRs that had been generated using the MIRA antigen-specificity platform. Breadth was defined as the fraction of unique TCRs that were SARS-CoV-2-associated. Depth was defined as the fraction of total T cells that were SARS-CoV-2-associated. Using the MIRA data, each spike-specific TCR was mapped to the spike region that the TCR reacts to and placed in a CD4 or CD8 class. Log10-transformed breadth and depth values were compared by one-way ANOVA with Sidak's multiple comparisons tests. Not all clones reach the TCRdb copy of this immuneACCESS table, which keeps in-frame sequences only. Checked studies attribute under half of the gap to unresolved V genes and leave the rest unexplained. From that table come the V and J calls and clone size; the DNA was used to work out D and trimming. The sample has approximately 220,000 clones on record, about 93% of them singletons. Around 1% of the sample is held by the ten biggest clonotypes.

The full study reports these points: The 56-69-year group was small, and its depth increase did not reach significance, likely because of low power. Because no samples from the day 14 peak response were available, repertoires could be characterized only after the peak T cell response. Spike-specific TCR breadth and depth rose significantly after two AZD1222 doses compared with day 0 and with MenACWY recipients. Participants were mostly white British, with more females than males. The authors suggested clonal diversity may have been underestimated. CD4 TCRs associated with the vaccine covered the entire spike protein, and the dominant responses were in regions 160-218 and 743-854. Conclusions about previously exposed vaccinees are limited, since just 6 or 7 AZD1222 recipients were seropositive for SARS-CoV-2 at baseline. Epitopes outside the regions mutated in the B.1.351 and B.1.1.7 variants were reportedly recognized by nearly half of the unique spike-specific TCRs.

The origin of this receptor is an adult in good health. The receptor chain draws on TRBV14 and TRBJ2-2, with the D segment identity uncertain. Sequences were derived from peripheral blood, sampled on day 0 of MenACWY control vaccination. The CDR3 here reads CASSQDQRVFTGELFF. Here is the DNA: TGTGCCAGCAGCCAAGATCAAAGGGTTTTCACCGGGGAGCTGTTTTTT.